This T cell receptor beta chain was captured in a study of spatial heterogeneity in lung cancer. The CDR3 spans 14 residues. Looked up from germline, CDR1 is GTSNPN and CDR2 is SVGIG (reference sequence). Trimming removed 3 bases from V and 2 bases from J; junction bases left unmatched: 6. The table lists this clonotype with many counts. The library was designed around alpha chains, so this beta chain is a stray read whose abundance carries little weight. MiXCR was run by TCRdb on the 5' RACE reads, yielding one entry per CDR3 protein. The profile shows over 13,000 distinct CDR3 sequences, around 3.3% of them singletons. Sample time point: sample taken at primary tumor resection. Whole RNA from tumor, nontumor lung or frozen PBMC was sequenced unsorted.

The gene calls are TRBV30 and TRBJ2-5, with 7 bases that match TRBD1. Here the sequenced sample was normal lung tissue next to the tumor, taken at surgery. The sequence derives from a male donor with early-stage non-small cell lung cancer. The CDR3 is CAWSRGTEQETQYF. The CDR3 region has the DNA TGTGCCTGGAGCCGAGGGACAGAGCAAGAGACCCAGTACTTC.